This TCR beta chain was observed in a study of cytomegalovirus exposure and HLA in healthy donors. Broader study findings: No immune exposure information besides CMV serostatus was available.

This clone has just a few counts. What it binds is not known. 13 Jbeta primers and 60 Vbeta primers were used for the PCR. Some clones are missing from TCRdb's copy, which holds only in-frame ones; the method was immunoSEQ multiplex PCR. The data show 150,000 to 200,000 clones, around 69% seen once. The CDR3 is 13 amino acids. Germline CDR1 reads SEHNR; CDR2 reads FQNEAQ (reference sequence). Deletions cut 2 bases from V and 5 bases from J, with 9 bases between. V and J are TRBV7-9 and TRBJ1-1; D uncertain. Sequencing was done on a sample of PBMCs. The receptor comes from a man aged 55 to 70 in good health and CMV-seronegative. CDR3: CASSLMSGTEAFF. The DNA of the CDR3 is TGTGCCAGCAGCTTAATGTCGGGGACTGAAGCTTTCTTT.